The clone carrying this TCR beta chain was observed at least ten times. The antigen is unknown. The trim removed 2 bases at V and 5 bases at J, leaving 21 bases unmatched. CDR1 is SQVTM, CDR2 ANQGSEA, per germline. The CDR3 is made up of 20 amino acids. Ophthalmopathy in the donors was of moderate-to-severe activity, with CAS ≥3, NOSPECS ≥4 and duration under 3 months. This specimen comes from a study of Graves' ophthalmopathy and Graves' hyperthyroidism. The study, taken as a whole, reports: Ophthalmopathy could be told apart from stable hyperthyroidism by a 13-signature model (87.88% sensitivity, around 78% specificity). In blood appeared most of the expanded thyroid clonotypes whose frequency exceeded 0.001.

RNA transcripts provided the template for amplifying TCR beta CDR3 regions. Second-round multiplex PCR came after a first-round RT-PCR that employed HTBI primers. A single record per CDR3 protein comes from TCRdb applying MiXCR to the multiplex PCR reads. The sample holds 650,000 to 800,000 distinct CDR3 sequences, over 40% seen once. V usage is TRBV29-1 and J usage is TRBJ2-5; 12 bases agree with TRBD2. Sequenced: peripheral blood. The clonotype comes from an adult man with Graves' ophthalmopathy. In DNA form, the CDR3 reads TGCAGCGTTGAACTTGCGGGAGGGCTAGCGGGGGGGCTCTCGGCGGAGACCCAGTACTTC. It encodes CSVELAGGLAGGLSAETQYF.